This passage covers 31 T cell receptor beta chains from one sample sequenced in a study of identical twins. TCRdb independently ran MiXCR on the 5' RACE reads; one entry per CDR3 protein. The sample has around 1.7 million distinct CDR3 sequences, less than 40% seen once; the top ten hold around 0.25%. Specimen: cord blood. Receptors originate from a newborn girl in good health.

In the case of this clonotype: A much larger clone sits a single nucleotide away, making a read error possible. The rearrangement joins TRBV29-1 to TRBJ2-1, with unresolved D. This CDR3 is built from 13 residues. Germline CDR1 SQVTM, CDR2 ANQGSEA. Trimming removed 3 bases at V and 13 bases at J, with 19 bases between. The CDR3 here is CSVDKPKQETQFF. As DNA, the CDR3 is TGCAGCGTTGATAAGCCAAAACAAGAGACCCAGTTCTTC.

This clonotype was seen a handful of times. The chain couples TRBV10-3 to TRBJ2-1; tentatively, D is TRBD2 (6 bases). Per germline, CDR1 ENHRY and CDR2 SYGVKD. The V gene lost 5 bases and the J gene lost 5 bases, with 16 bases spanning the gap. This CDR3 spans 15 amino acids. CDR3 protein: CAISTSRGTNNEQFF. The CDR3, as DNA: TGTGCCATCAGTACGTCGCGGGGCACCAACAATGAGCAGTTCTTC.

Notes on this clonotype: At one boundary the junction diverges from the germline segment, which might be a read error. CDR3 bases: TGCACCAGCAGCGGAGGGGTGGGGATGAACACTGAAGCTTTCTTT. Translating it yields CTSSGGVGMNTEAFF. The V and J genes are TRBV5-1 and TRBJ1-1, with D tentatively TRBD1 (5 bases). The CDR3 runs 15 residues. Germline V gene lookup returns CDR1 SGHRS and CDR2 YFSETQ.

The genes are TRBV12-3 or TRBV12-4 and TRBJ2-5, with D perhaps being TRBD1 or TRBD2 (5 bases each). This CDR3 comprises 18 residues. V lost 3 bases to trimming and J lost 11 bases, with 31 bases between them. The CDR3 coding sequence is TGTGCCAGCAGTTTGGTCCCTCTAGGCGGGCCTCCGAGGGGTGAGCAGTACTTC. Translation gives CASSLVPLGGPPRGEQYF.

This clonotype has just a few counts. The V call is TRBV12-3 or TRBV12-4, the J call TRBJ1-6; no reliable D call. Between the trimmed V and J ends, which lost 3 bases and 3 bases, there was a span of 3 bases. The CDR3 is made up of 13 amino acids. Here the CDR3 reads CASSFGYNSPLHF. CDR3 bases: TGTGCCAGCAGTTTCGGCTATAATTCACCCCTCCACTTT.

The chain recombines TRBV4-1 with TRBJ1-5, with D uncertain. The CDR3 covers 16 residues. Germline V gene lookup returns CDR1 MGHRA and CDR2 YSYEKL. V lost 1 base, J lost 0 bases, and 10 bases lay in between. CDR3 sequence reads: CASSQGLAYSNQPQHF. The CDR3, as DNA: TGCGCCAGCAGCCAAGGCTTAGCTTATAGCAATCAGCCCCAGCATTTT.

This chain links TRBV7-2 with TRBJ1-4; D possibly corresponds to TRBD1 (5 bases). The V end was cut by 2 bases, the J end by 7 bases, with 14 bases between. Looked up from germline, CDR1 is SGHTA and CDR2 is FQGNSA. There are 15 residues in the CDR3. CDR3 in amino acids: CASSLYQGLSEKLFF. The CDR3 region has the DNA TGTGCCAGCAGCTTATACCAGGGCTTAAGTGAAAAACTGTTTTTT.

This clonotype was recorded once. One end of the junction fails to match germline, which may point to a read error. V gene TRBV18 combines with J gene TRBJ2-2, with D possibly matching TRBD2 (5 bases). The germline CDR1 and CDR2 sequences are KGHSH and LQKENI. This CDR3 comprises 13 residues. The CDR3 DNA reads as TGTGCCACCTCACCACTAGAGGCCGGGGAGCTGTTTTTT. It codes for CATSPLEAGELFF. Together with reference TRBV18 and TRBJ2-2, the CDR3 gives the full variable domain: NAGVMQNPRHLVRRRGQEARLRCSPMKGHSHVYWYRQLPEEGLKFMVYLQKENIIDESGMPKERFSAEFPKEGPSILRIQQVVRGDSAAYFCATSPLEAGELFFGEGSRLTVL.

This clonotype was detected only a few times. This chain connects TRBV6-5 to TRBJ1-6, with 11 bases that match TRBD1. Germline-derived CDR1 and CDR2 are MNHEY and SVGAGI. V lost 4 bases to trimming and J lost 9 bases; unmatched junction nucleotides: 5. The CDR3 spans 15 residues. CDR3 nucleotides: TGTGCCAGCAGTTCTCCGGGACAGGGGGTTTCACCCCTCCACTTT. The encoded protein is CASSSPGQGVSPLHF.

This clonotype has at least ten counts. The CDR3 is CASSFPTSGTRNEQYF. In DNA, the CDR3 is TGTGCCAGCAGTTTCCCGACTAGCGGGACAAGGAACGAGCAGTACTTC. J is TRBJ2-7 and V is TRBV28, with 11 bases that match TRBD2. With 3 bases clipped from V and 5 bases from J, the junction kept 9 bases outside the gene matches. Germline V gene lookup returns CDR1 MDHEN and CDR2 SYDVKM. This CDR3 spans 16 amino acids.

The rearrangement joins TRBV3-1 to TRBJ2-2, with 11 bases matching TRBD2. There are 16 residues in the CDR3. With 1 base clipped from V and 9 bases from J, the junction kept 7 bases outside the gene matches. Germline CDR1 and CDR2: LGHDT and YNNKEL (reference sequence). CDR3 region: CASSQAATSGNRELFF. CDR3 bases: TGTGCCAGCAGCCAAGCCGCGACTAGCGGGAATAGGGAGCTGTTTTTT. Full variable domain (rest looked up from reference TRBV3-1 and TRBJ2-2): DTAVSQTPKYLVTQMGNDKSIKCEQNLGHDTMYWYKQDSKKFLKIMFSYNNKELIINETVPNRFSPKSPDKAHLNLHINSLELGDSAVYFCASSQAATSGNRELFFGEGSRLTVL.

The count of this clonotype is one. A read error may explain this, as a much larger clone is one base away. The chain uses TRBV28 and TRBJ2-1, with 10 bases fitting TRBD2. The DNA end lines up better with TRBJ2-7; the J call may be wrong. CDR3 length equals 15 residues. Germline V lookup: CDR1 MDHEN, CDR2 SYDVKM. The CDR3 coding sequence is TGTGCCAGTGGAAGCGGGAGGGTCTCCTACAATGAGCAGTACTTC. It specifies CASGSGRVSYNEQYF.

The CDR3 reads CASMGVRDGYTF. DNA for the CDR3: TGTGCCAGCATGGGTGTTCGGGATGGCTACACCTTC. This chain connects TRBV25-1 to TRBJ1-2; D ambiguous. The CDR3 contains 12 residues. The V and J ends lost 7 bases and 6 bases respectively, with 12 bases between them. From germline, CDR1 is MGHDK and CDR2 SYGVNS.

V usage is TRBV9 and J usage is TRBJ2-1; D is unclear. This CDR3 comprises 16 residues. Germline CDR1 is SGDLS and CDR2 is YYNGEE. V lost 0 bases and J lost 0, with 10 bases in between. CDR3 protein: CASSVASPSSYNEQFF. In DNA, the CDR3 is TGTGCCAGCAGCGTAGCGAGTCCGAGCTCCTACAATGAGCAGTTCTTC.

The chain carries TRBV10-3 and TRBJ1-4; 9 bases agree with TRBD1. V gave up 3 bases and J gave up 3 bases; unmatched junction bases: 5. The CDR3 runs to 16 residues. The V gene's germline CDR1 is ENHRY and CDR2 SYGVKD. CDR3 sequence (DNA): TGTGCCATCAGTGAACAGGGGGCCTGTGCTAATGAAAAACTGTTTTTT. As protein: CAISEQGACANEKLFF.

For the CDR3, the DNA is TGCAGTGCCCCCGGACAGGGAACCACAGATACGCAGTATTTT. This codes for CSAPGQGTTDTQYF. V gene TRBV20-1 combines with J gene TRBJ2-3; 8 bases fit TRBD1. The CDR3 spans 14 residues. Germline-derived CDR1 and CDR2 are DFQATT and SNEGSKA (reference sequence). With V trimmed by 6 bases and J by 2 bases, 7 bases remained unmatched.

This clonotype was counted only a few times. The chain recombines TRBV3-1 with TRBJ2-1, with TRBD2 matching 13 bases. There are 14 residues in the CDR3. V shed 10 bases and J 5 bases; nucleotides not matched to a gene: 5. Per germline, CDR1 LGHDT and CDR2 YNNKEL (reference sequence). The CDR3 region has the DNA TGTGCCACCTGGACTAGCGGGAGTAACAATGAGCAGTTCTTC. Its translation is CATWTSGSNNEQFF.

The V gene is TRBV13, the J gene TRBJ2-1; D is possibly TRBD2 (6 bases). The CDR3 length is 15 residues. The germline V and J ends were trimmed by 3 bases and 6 bases, with 15 bases remaining between them. Germline V gene lookup returns CDR1 PRHDT and CDR2 FYEKMQ (reference sequence). CDR3 in amino acids: CASSFGGARVNEQFF. The DNA for the CDR3 is TGTGCCAGCAGCTTCGGCGGGGCCAGGGTCAATGAGCAGTTCTTC.

The CDR3: CSEGAGDTQYF. The CDR3 DNA sequence: TGCAGTGAAGGGGCAGGAGATACGCAGTATTTT. The chain carries TRBV20-1 and TRBJ2-3; tentative D call: TRBD1 (5 bases). CDR3 size: 11 residues. Germline CDR1 reads DFQATT; CDR2 reads SNEGSKA (reference sequence). With 7 bases removed from V and 5 bases from J, the gap between germline ends came to 10 bases.

A word on this clonotype: The junction departs from germline at one end; a sequencing error may be responsible. The chain uses TRBV28 and TRBJ2-2; 8 bases agree with TRBD2. In germline, CDR1 is MDHEN, CDR2 SYDVKM. The CDR3 has 15 residues. The CDR3, as DNA: TGTACCAGCAGTTGTTGGCGGGAGGACACCGGGGAGCTGTTTTTT. The encoded protein is CTSSCWREDTGELFF. The whole variable domain, remainder taken from reference TRBV28 and TRBJ2-2, is DVKVTQSSRYLVKRTGEKVFLECVQDMDHENMFWYRQDPGLGLRLIYFSYDVKMKEKGDIPEGYSVSREKKERFSLILESASTNQTSMYLCTSSCWREDTGELFFGEGSRLTVL.

This clonotype was detected only once. The junction departs from germline at one end; a sequencing error may be responsible. The J gene is TRBJ1-3, the V gene TRBV12-3 or TRBV12-4; no definite D call. This CDR3 is built from 13 residues. CDR3 loop: CASLLRLGNTTYF. In DNA form, the CDR3 reads TGTGCCAGCCTTCTGAGATTGGGAAACACCACATATTTT.

The chain combines TRBV6-1 with TRBJ1-1, with 7 bases lining up with TRBD1. Germline V gene sequence: CDR1 MNHNS, CDR2 SASEGT. V lost 3 bases and J lost 0; bases outside the gene matches: 4. The CDR3 covers 15 residues. The CDR3 is CASSDVGGLNTEAFF. Written as DNA, the CDR3 is TGTGCCAGCAGTGATGTAGGGGGCTTGAACACTGAAGCTTTCTTT.

This clonotype has a count of ten or more. The junction departs from germline at one end; a sequencing error may be responsible. The chain recombines TRBV5-1 with TRBJ2-1, with TRBD1 matching 7 bases. CDR1 and CDR2 (germline): SGHRS, YFSETQ. The CDR3 spans 14 residues. CDR3 in amino acids: CASSLGQAYNEQFF. In DNA, the CDR3 is TGTGCCAGCAGCTTAGGACAGGCCTACAATGAGCAGTTCTTC.

The table lists this clonotype with a few counts. The chain carries TRBV12-3 or TRBV12-4 and TRBJ2-7; 9 bases fit TRBD1. V shed 3 bases, J shed 6 bases, and the junction held 6 bases outside the gene matches. The CDR3 is 14 amino acids. This CDR3 reads CASSFQDRGFEQYF. DNA for the CDR3: TGTGCCAGCAGTTTCCAGGACAGGGGATTCGAGCAGTACTTC.

There are many counts of this clonotype. The chain joins TRBV20-1 to TRBJ2-7; the match to TRBD2 covers 12 bases. Germline loops: CDR1 DFQATT, CDR2 SNEGSKA (reference sequence). The junction had 4 bases not matched to a gene; V was cut back by 3 bases and J by 4 bases. The CDR3 sequence is 14 residues long. The CDR3 DNA follows: TGCAGTGCTAGGGGCGGGACTAGCGGGTACGAGCAGTACTTC. It encodes CSARGGTSGYEQYF.

This clonotype came up once. The J gene is TRBJ2-3, the V gene TRBV19; 10 nucleotides agree with TRBD2. The V segment lost 7 bases and the J segment 5 bases; nucleotides outside the gene matches: 9. The CDR3 consists of 15 residues. Germline CDR1 and CDR2: LNHDA and SQIVND (reference sequence). The CDR3 is CASNWASGGQDTQYF. DNA of the CDR3: TGTGCCAGTAATTGGGCTAGCGGGGGTCAAGATACGCAGTATTTT. The full variable domain, completed using reference TRBV19 and TRBJ2-3, is DGGITQSPKYLFRKEGQNVTLSCEQNLNHDAMYWYRQDPGQGLRLIYYSQIVNDFQKGDIAEGYSVSREKKESFPLTVTSAQKNPTAFYLCASNWASGGQDTQYFGPGTRLTVL.

The chain employs TRBV7-9 and TRBJ2-1; 9 bases line up with TRBD1. CDR3 length: 17 residues. CDR1 and CDR2 from the germline V gene are SEHNR and FQNEAQ (reference sequence). The V segment lost 5 bases and the J segment 5 bases; nucleotides outside the gene matches: 13. The CDR3 region has the DNA TGTGCCAGCAGCCCATATTACACCGGGACAGGGAACAATGAGCAGTTCTTC. It translates to CASSPYYTGTGNNEQFF.

The chain recombines TRBV6-6 with TRBJ1-4; D may be TRBD1 (6 bases). Germline V CDR1 and CDR2: MNHNY, SVGAGI (reference sequence). Deletions cut 5 bases from V and 0 bases from J, with 10 bases between. There are 15 residues in the CDR3. CDR3 in DNA: TGTGCCAGCAGTCACAGGGTTGCAACTAATGAAAAACTGTTTTTT. Its protein product is CASSHRVATNEKLFF.

The rearrangement joins TRBV5-6 to TRBJ2-1; 8 bases agree with TRBD2. Per the germline V gene, CDR1 is SGHDT and CDR2 is YYEEEE. This CDR3 spans 14 amino acids. V was pared by 1 base and J by 11 bases, with 8 bases of the junction left unmatched. In DNA form, the CDR3 reads TGTGCCAGCAGCTTGAGAGAGAGCGGGAGAAAGCAGTTCTTC. Amino acid sequence: CASSLRESGRKQFF.

This clonotype was counted a single time. The chain links TRBV28 to TRBJ1-1; D not resolved. Germline lookup yields CDR1 MDHEN and CDR2 SYDVKM. The CDR3 extends over 12 amino acids. The V end lost 8 bases, the J end lost 5 bases, and 12 bases lay between the germline ends. CDR3 sequence reads: CASLYGGTEAFF. The CDR3 nucleotides read TGTGCCAGCCTCTACGGCGGGACTGAAGCTTTCTTT. The variable domain in full, with the rest retrieved from reference TRBV28 and TRBJ1-1, is DVKVTQSSRYLVKRTGEKVFLECVQDMDHENMFWYRQDPGLGLRLIYFSYDVKMKEKGDIPEGYSVSREKKERFSLILESASTNQTSMYLCASLYGGTEAFFGQGTRLTVV.

The chain joins TRBV13 to TRBJ2-3; TRBD2 might be the D (6 bases). CDR3 length equals 17 residues. Germline CDR1 is PRHDT and CDR2 is FYEKMQ (reference sequence). Between the trimmed V and J ends, which lost 2 bases and 0 bases, there was a span of 15 bases. CDR3 amino acids: CASSLMGGLTSTDTQYF. DNA of the CDR3: TGTGCCAGCAGCTTAATGGGGGGACTGACTAGCACAGATACGCAGTATTTT.